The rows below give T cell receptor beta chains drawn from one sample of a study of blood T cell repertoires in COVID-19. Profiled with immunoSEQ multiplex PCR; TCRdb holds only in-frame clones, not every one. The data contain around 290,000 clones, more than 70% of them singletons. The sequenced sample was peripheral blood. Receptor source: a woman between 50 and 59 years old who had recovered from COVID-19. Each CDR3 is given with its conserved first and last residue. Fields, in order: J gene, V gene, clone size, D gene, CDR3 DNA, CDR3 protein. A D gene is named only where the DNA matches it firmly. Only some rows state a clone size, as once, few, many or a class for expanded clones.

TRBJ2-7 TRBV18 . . TGTGCCAGCTCACCTTCAGCGACCATCGTCTACGAGCAGTACTTC CASSPSATIVYEQYF
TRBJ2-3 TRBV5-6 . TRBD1 TGTGCCAGCAGCTTGACAGGGGGGAACTCAGATACGCAGTATTTT CASSLTGGNSDTQYF
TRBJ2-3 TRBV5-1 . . TGCGCCAGCAGCTTGGCGGCAGGCTTCACAGATACGCAGTATTTT CASSLAAGFTDTQYF
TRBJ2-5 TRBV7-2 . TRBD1 TGTGCCAGCAGCCTGGACAGGGCCCGACAAGAGACCCAGTACTTC CASSLDRARQETQYF
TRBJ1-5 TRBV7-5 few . TGTGCCAGACCTGATACGGGACAGGGTCCGTTTCAGCCCCAGCATTTT CARPDTGQGPFQPQHF
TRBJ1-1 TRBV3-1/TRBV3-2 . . TGTGCCAGCAGCCCCTCTGGGGGCTATAACACTGAAGCTTTCTTT CASSPSGGYNTEAFF
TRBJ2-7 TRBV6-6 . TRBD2 TGTGCCAGCAGTCTCCTACCTCCCCTCCAGACTAGCGGGGGCAACTACGAGCAGTACTTC CASSLLPPLQTSGGNYEQYF
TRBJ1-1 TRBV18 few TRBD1 TGTGCCAGCTCACCTCCCGGGACAGGAAAGAACACTGAAGCTTTCTTT CASSPPGTGKNTEAFF
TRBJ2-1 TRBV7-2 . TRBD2 TGTGCCAGCAGCTCCTCGGAGGGGCGGGGGGCCCGGAATGAGCAGTTCTTC CASSSSEGRGARNEQFF
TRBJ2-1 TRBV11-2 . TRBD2 TGTGCCAGCAGGCCAACTAGCGGGGGGCACTCCAATGAGCAGTTCTTC CASRPTSGGHSNEQFF
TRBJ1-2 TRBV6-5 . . TGTGCCAGCAGGGCAGGGATCTCCTATGGCTACACCTTC CASRAGISYGYTF
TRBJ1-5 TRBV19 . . TGTGCCAGTAGCGAGGGCTCGATAAGGGCGCCCCAGCATTTT CASSEGSIRAPQHF
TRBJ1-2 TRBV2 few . TGTGCCAGCAGTGAAGGGGTGAGGAACTATGGCTACACCTTC CASSEGVRNYGYTF
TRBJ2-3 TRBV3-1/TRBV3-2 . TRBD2 TGTGCCAGCAGCCAAGTGGGTCTGCGGAGCGGGGGGGCCACAGATACGCAGTATTTT CASSQVGLRSGGATDTQYF
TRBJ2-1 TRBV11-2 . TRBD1 TGTGCCAGCAGCTTAGGACAGGGGTTAGGTAATGAGCAGTTCTTC CASSLGQGLGNEQFF
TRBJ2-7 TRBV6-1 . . TGTGCCAGCAGTGCCATGAACTTCTACGAGCAGTACTTC CASSAMNFYEQYF
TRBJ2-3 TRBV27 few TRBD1 TGTGCCAGCAGTTCATGGACCGGGACAGGGGTTGGCACGCAGTATTTT CASSSWTGTGVGTQYF
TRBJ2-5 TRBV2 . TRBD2 TGTGCCAGCAGTGGGCGGACTAGCGGGGGCCAGGGGGAGACCCAGTACTTC CASSGRTSGGQGETQYF
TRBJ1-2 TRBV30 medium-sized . TGTGCCTGGACGCAAACGATGCAGGGGATTGATGGCTACACCTTC CAWTQTMQGIDGYTF
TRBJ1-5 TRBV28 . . TGTGCCAGCAGTTTAAGGGCGGAGGGCAATCAGCCCCAGCATTTT CASSLRAEGNQPQHF
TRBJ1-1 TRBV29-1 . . TGCAGCGTTGATAACGGGGGGAACACTGAAGCTTTCTTT CSVDNGGNTEAFF
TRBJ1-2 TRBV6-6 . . TGTGCAGGAGGTTATAACTATGGCTACACCTTC CAGGYNYGYTF
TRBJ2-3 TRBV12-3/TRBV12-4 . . TGTGCCAGCTTAAGCACAGATACGCAGTATTTT CASLSTDTQYF
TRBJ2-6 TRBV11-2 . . TGTGCCAGCAGCTTACATGTAAGCCCTTCTGGGGCCAACGTCCTGACTTTC CASSLHVSPSGANVLTF
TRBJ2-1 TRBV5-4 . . TGTGCCAGCAGCTTGGTCGGGAGCTCCTACAATGAGCAGTTCTTC CASSLVGSSYNEQFF
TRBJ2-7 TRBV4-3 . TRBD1 TGCGCCAGCAGCCAAGGACAGGGGTCCTACGAGCAGTACTTC CASSQGQGSYEQYF